This T cell receptor (beta chain) was captured in a study of blood T cell repertoires in COVID-19 (dated by TCRdb to 2018 to 2020). Some background on the complete study: Samples covering the acute and convalescent phases of COVID-19 were provided by collaborators in the United States, Italy and Spain. The repertoires were made available in a free public database intended to serve as a resource for research on the immune response to SARS-CoV-2. Where available, HLA class I and class II types were taken from metadata supplied by the sample provider and were not determined by assay-based typing. A de-identified subject ID, COVID-19 status, age in years and sex were almost always included in the sample metadata. The material from the prospective study consisted of cDNA or gDNA derived from T cells, B-cell-depleted T cells, or PBMCs. The samples were drawn from the first 160 participants of the ongoing ImmuneRACE study and from 950 to 1,500 subjects provided by 6 global collaborators. The dataset comprised deeply sampled blood TCRbeta repertoires from subjects exposed to, actively infected with, or recovered from COVID-19. Broader findings and caveats from the paper: How much clinical and demographic metadata was included differed by source and by participant, and the metadata was provided uncurated.

TCRbeta CDR3 regions were amplified from genomic DNA by means of the immunoSEQ Assay, a bias-controlled multiplex PCR. In the authors' own workflow: The number of nucleated cells in each sample was estimated from the amplification of reference gene primers within the assay. Sequence reads were collapsed and filtered to measure the absolute abundance of every unique TCRbeta CDR3 rearrangement. For each sample, productive Simpson clonality was calculated by taking the square root of Simpson's diversity index across productive rearrangements. TCRdb carries this immuneACCESS record with in-frame sequences only. Its versions omit some clonotypes, under half of them owing to an unresolved V gene in the studies checked, with the rest unexplained. That table supplies the V and J calls and clone size; D and trimming were determined from the DNA. Here the sample has roughly 200,000 clones; about 85% occur a single time. Around a sixth of the sample is held by the ten biggest clonotypes.

In the prospective study, participants were roughly 18 to 100 years old, resided in 25 or so geographic areas of the United States, and were enrolled through a virtual design. In the prospective study, participants were assigned to cohorts based on the clinical history participants reported in a screening survey and a study questionnaire. ImmuneRACE Cohort 3 recovered participants were defined by two consecutive negative NP/OP PCR tests, healthcare professional clearance, or symptom resolution. Mobile phlebotomists in the prospective study collected whole blood, serum and a nasopharyngeal or oropharyngeal swab from every participant. Prospective study participants could optionally give additional blood draws and questionnaires over an approximately two-month period. Before DNA extraction, prospective study blood samples were shipped either frozen or at room temperature. Between the V and J ends, shortened by 4 bases and 7 bases respectively, the junction contains 17 bases. The germline V gene supplies CDR1 SGHTS and CDR2 YDEGEE. The cysteine opens and the phenylalanine closes a CDR3 of 15 amino acids. Of all the DNA, just the CDR3 is kept, 45 bases in frame from base 1.

A note on this clone: Its specific antigen is unknown. No qualities accompany the bases; no much larger clone lies one base away.

The receptor's source is a man in his forties or fifties who had recovered from COVID-19. Sequencing used PBMCs or T cells enriched from blood (not recorded which). Recombination joined TRBV5-8 with TRBJ2-2, with a tentative D gene TRBD2 over 5 matching bases. In nucleotide form, the sequence is TGTGCCAGCAGCCCCCGGCGGACTTTCCTCGGGGAGCTGTTTTTT. This sequence encodes CASSPRRTFLGELFF.